The 8 T cell receptor beta chains in this list originate from one sample, sequenced in a study of blood T cell repertoires in COVID-19. Method: immunoSEQ multiplex PCR; TCRdb's copy keeps in-frame clones and lacks some. The table lists about 84,000 clones, more than 80% of them singletons. The sequenced sample was peripheral blood. These receptors were collected from a woman aged 80 or over with acute or convalescent COVID-19.

The chain uses TRBV23-1 and TRBJ2-3; 7 positions match TRBD1. TRBV23-1 is sorted into the ORF group, with uncertain function. This CDR3 is built from 16 residues. V dropped 0 bases and J dropped 1; count of bases not matched to a gene: 4. This CDR3 is CASSQSDRVCTDTQYF. The CDR3 DNA reads TGCGCCAGCAGTCAATCAGACAGGGTCTGCACAGATACGCAGTATTTT.

V and J are TRBV28 and TRBJ2-1; 7 bases align to TRBD1. From germline, CDR1 is MDHEN and CDR2 SYDVKM. The junction had 10 bases not matched to a gene; V was cut back by 7 bases and J by 7 bases. CDR3 size: 14 residues. The CDR3 protein is CASTPGDRANEQFF. The CDR3 coding sequence is TGTGCCAGCACCCCCGGCGACAGGGCGAATGAGCAGTTCTTC.

This clone has a count of ten or more. The J gene is TRBJ1-1, the V gene TRBV19; D may be TRBD1 (6 bases). The CDR3 spans 12 residues. CDR1 is LNHDA and CDR2 is SQIVND in the germline V gene (reference sequence). V was cut by 7 bases and J by 6 bases, with 12 bases left in between. CDR3 nucleotides: TGTGCCAGTATGACAGGATACGCTGAAGCTTTCTTT. Its protein is CASMTGYAEAFF. Variable domain in full (rest from reference TRBV19 and TRBJ1-1): DGGITQSPKYLFRKEGQNVTLSCEQNLNHDAMYWYRQDPGQGLRLIYYSQIVNDFQKGDIAEGYSVSREKKESFPLTVTSAQKNPTAFYLCASMTGYAEAFFGQGTRLTVV.

This clone occurred once. The rearrangement uses TRBV24-1 and TRBJ2-3, with a tentative D call TRBD2 (5 bases). CDR1 is KGHDR, CDR2 SFDVKD, per germline. V was clipped by 5 bases and J by 6 bases, with 8 bases between them. The CDR3 sequence is 12 residues long. CDR3 bases: TGTGCCACCAGTGGAGGGTCCGATACGCAGTATTTT. This sequence encodes CATSGGSDTQYF.

The rearrangement links TRBV12-3 or TRBV12-4 to TRBJ2-7; maybe TRBD2 (5 bases). Trimming stripped 4 bases from V and 6 bases from J, with 10 bases between. CDR3 length equals 12 residues. CDR3 bases: TGTGCCAGCAGTTACGGGGTAACCGAGCAGTACTTC. As protein: CASSYGVTEQYF.

This clone was picked up one time. The chain is built from TRBV18 and TRBJ2-1, with 11 bases aligning to TRBD2. The CDR3 has 16 residues. V lost 0 bases and J lost 10; bases outside the gene matches: 8. CDR1 and CDR2 (germline): KGHSH, LQKENI. CDR3 sequence (DNA): TGTGCCAGCTCACCACCTCTTGGCACTAGCGGGAGAGAGCAGTTCTTC. Residues: CASSPPLGTSGREQFF.

V and J are TRBV18 and TRBJ2-5; 11 nucleotides match TRBD2. The junction had 4 bases not matched to a gene; V was cut back by 5 bases and J by 2 bases. Germline V lookup: CDR1 KGHSH, CDR2 LQKENI. This CDR3 has 15 residues. The CDR3 DNA reads TGTGCCAGCTCAGCCGGGACTAGCGGTCAAGAGACCCAGTACTTC. Protein product: CASSAGTSGQETQYF.

This CDR3 reads CASSHPDSYGYTF. The CDR3 bases are TGCGCCAGCAGTCACCCCGACTCGTATGGCTACACCTTC. The chain is built from TRBV23-1 and TRBJ1-2; no firm D call. TRBV23-1 is an ORF for which the function is uncertain. The CDR3 sequence is 13 residues long. Deletions cut 3 bases from V and 5 bases from J, with 10 bases between.